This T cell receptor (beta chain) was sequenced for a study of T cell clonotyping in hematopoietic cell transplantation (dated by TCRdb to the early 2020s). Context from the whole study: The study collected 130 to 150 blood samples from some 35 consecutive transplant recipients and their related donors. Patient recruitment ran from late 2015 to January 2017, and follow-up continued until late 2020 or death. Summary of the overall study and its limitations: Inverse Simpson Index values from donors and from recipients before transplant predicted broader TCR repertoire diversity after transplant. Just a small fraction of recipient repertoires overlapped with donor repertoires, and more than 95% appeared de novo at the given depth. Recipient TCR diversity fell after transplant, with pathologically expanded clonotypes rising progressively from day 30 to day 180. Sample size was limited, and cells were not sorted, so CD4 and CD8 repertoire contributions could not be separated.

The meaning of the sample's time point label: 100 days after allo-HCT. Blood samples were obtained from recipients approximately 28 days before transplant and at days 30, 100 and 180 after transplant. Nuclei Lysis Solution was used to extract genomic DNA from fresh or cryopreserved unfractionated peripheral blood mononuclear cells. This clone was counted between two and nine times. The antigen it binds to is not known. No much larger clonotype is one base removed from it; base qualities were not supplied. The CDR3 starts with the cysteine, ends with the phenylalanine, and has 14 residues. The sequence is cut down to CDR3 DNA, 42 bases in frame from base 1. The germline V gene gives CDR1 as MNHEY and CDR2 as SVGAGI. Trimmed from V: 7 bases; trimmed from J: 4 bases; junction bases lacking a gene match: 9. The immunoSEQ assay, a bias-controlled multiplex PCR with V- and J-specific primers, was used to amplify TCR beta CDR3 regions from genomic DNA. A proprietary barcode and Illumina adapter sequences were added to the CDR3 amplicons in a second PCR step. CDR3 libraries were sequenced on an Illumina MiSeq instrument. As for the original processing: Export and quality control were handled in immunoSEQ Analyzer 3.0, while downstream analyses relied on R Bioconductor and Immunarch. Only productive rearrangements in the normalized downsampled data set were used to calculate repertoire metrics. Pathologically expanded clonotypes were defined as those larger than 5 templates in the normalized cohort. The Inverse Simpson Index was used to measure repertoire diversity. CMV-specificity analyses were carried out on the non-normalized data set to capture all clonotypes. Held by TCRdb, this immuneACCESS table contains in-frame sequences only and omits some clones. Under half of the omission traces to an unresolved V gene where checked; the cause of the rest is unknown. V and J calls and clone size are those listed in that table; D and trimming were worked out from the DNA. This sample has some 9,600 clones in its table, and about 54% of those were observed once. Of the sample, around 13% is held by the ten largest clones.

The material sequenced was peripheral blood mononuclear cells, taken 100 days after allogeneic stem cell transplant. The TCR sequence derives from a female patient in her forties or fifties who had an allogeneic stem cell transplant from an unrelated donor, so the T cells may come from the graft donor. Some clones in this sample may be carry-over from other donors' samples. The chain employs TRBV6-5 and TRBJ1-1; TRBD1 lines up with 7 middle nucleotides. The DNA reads TGTGCCAGCAACCCGACAGGGCCTTTCACTGAAGCTTTCTTT. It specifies CASNPTGPFTEAFF.